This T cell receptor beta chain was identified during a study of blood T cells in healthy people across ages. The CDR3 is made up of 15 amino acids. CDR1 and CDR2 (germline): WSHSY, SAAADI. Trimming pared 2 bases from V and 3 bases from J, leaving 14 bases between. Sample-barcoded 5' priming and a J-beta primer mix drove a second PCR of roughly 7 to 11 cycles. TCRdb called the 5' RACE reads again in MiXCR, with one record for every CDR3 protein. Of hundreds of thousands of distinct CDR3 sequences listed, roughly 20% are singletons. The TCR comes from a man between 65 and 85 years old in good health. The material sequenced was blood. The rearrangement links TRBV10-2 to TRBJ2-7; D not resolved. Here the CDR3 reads CASSEASVESYEQYV. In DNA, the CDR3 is TGCGCCAGCAGTGAGGCCAGCGTGGAGAGCTACGAGCAGTACGTC.